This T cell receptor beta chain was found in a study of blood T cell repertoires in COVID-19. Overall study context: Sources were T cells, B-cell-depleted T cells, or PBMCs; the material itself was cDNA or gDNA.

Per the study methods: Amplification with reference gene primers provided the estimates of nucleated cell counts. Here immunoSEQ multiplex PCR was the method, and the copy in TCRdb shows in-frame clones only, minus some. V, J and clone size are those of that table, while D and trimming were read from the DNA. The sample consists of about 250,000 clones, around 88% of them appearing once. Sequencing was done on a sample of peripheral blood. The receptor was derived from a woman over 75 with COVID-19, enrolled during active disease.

CDR3 amino acids: CASSLEHVNTEAFF. CDR3 DNA sequence: TGTGCCAGCAGCTTAGAACACGTGAACACTGAAGCTTTCTTT. The chain combines TRBV7-2 with TRBJ1-1; no clear D. V lost 1 base and J lost 0, with 6 bases in between. This CDR3 is built from 14 residues. In germline, CDR1 is SGHTA, CDR2 FQGNSA.